Shown below are 7 T cell receptor beta chains from a single sample sequenced in a study of blood T cell repertoires in COVID-19. Profiled with immunoSEQ multiplex PCR; TCRdb holds only in-frame clones, not every one. The sample lists over 150,000 clones, 65% to 85% occurring once. The sequencing input was PBMCs or T cells enriched from blood (not recorded which). These receptors were collected from a middle-aged man who had recovered from COVID-19.

V gene TRBV28 combines with J gene TRBJ1-1; 9 nucleotides line up with TRBD1. V gave up 6 bases and J gave up 1 base; unmatched junction bases: 3. There are 14 residues in the CDR3. Germline assignment: CDR1 MDHEN and CDR2 SYDVKM. The CDR3 here is CASRGDRANTEAFF. In DNA form, the CDR3 reads TGTGCCAGCAGGGGGGACAGGGCGAACACTGAAGCTTTCTTT.

This clone was picked up one time. The rearrangement uses TRBV5-1 and TRBJ1-6, with a tentative D call TRBD1 (6 bases). CDR1 SGHRS and CDR2 YFSETQ come from the germline V gene. The CDR3 runs 18 residues. Trimming removed 3 bases at V and 2 bases at J, with 18 bases between. CDR3 in amino acids: CASSSRGVAGAYNSPLHF. In DNA, the CDR3 is TGCGCCAGCAGCTCCCGAGGTGTAGCAGGGGCCTATAATTCACCCCTCCACTTT.

V gene TRBV6-6 combines with J gene TRBJ1-6, with no clear D. CDR3 length: 12 amino acids. Germline-derived CDR1 and CDR2 are MNHNY and SVGAGI (reference sequence). V was pared by 1 base and J by 9 bases, with 4 bases between. CDR3 region: CASSYLSSPLHF. The CDR3 DNA sequence: TGTGCCAGCAGTTACTTGAGTTCACCCCTCCACTTT.

The CDR3 loop reads CASSYGGAYGYTF. Written as DNA, the CDR3 is TGTGCCAGCAGTTATGGGGGGGCGTATGGCTACACCTTC. The chain is built from TRBV12-3 or TRBV12-4 and TRBJ1-2; perhaps TRBD1 as D (6 bases). The ends were cut back, 4 bases at V and 5 bases at J, with 11 bases in the middle. The length of the CDR3 is 13 residues.

This clone was counted once. The rearrangement uses TRBV6-1 and TRBJ2-7; TRBD1 matches 7 bases. Looked up from germline, CDR1 is MNHNS and CDR2 is SASEGT. The CDR3 spans 17 residues. V lost 2 bases to trimming and J lost 1 base; unmatched junction nucleotides: 11. In DNA form, the CDR3 reads TGTGCCAGCAGTGAAACCCTAGCCCTGACAGGGTCCTACGAGCAGTACTTC. This gives the protein CASSETLALTGSYEQYF.

The rearrangement links TRBV5-1 to TRBJ2-7; possibly TRBD1 for D (5 bases). V was trimmed by 0 bases and J by 2 bases, leaving 9 bases between them. Germline CDR1 SGHRS, CDR2 YFSETQ. CDR3 length: 14 residues. The CDR3: CASSLGTLTYEQYF. CDR3 sequence (DNA): TGCGCCAGCAGCTTGGGGACACTAACCTACGAGCAGTACTTC.

The genes are TRBV7-8 and TRBJ1-1; D is uncertain. The CDR3 has 13 amino acids. V lost 1 base and J 5 bases, leaving 8 bases between the germline ends. CDR1 and CDR2 from the germline V gene are SGHVS and FQNEAQ. The chain's CDR3 is CASSLVAGTEAFF. The DNA for the CDR3 is TGTGCCAGCAGCTTAGTGGCGGGGACTGAAGCTTTCTTT.